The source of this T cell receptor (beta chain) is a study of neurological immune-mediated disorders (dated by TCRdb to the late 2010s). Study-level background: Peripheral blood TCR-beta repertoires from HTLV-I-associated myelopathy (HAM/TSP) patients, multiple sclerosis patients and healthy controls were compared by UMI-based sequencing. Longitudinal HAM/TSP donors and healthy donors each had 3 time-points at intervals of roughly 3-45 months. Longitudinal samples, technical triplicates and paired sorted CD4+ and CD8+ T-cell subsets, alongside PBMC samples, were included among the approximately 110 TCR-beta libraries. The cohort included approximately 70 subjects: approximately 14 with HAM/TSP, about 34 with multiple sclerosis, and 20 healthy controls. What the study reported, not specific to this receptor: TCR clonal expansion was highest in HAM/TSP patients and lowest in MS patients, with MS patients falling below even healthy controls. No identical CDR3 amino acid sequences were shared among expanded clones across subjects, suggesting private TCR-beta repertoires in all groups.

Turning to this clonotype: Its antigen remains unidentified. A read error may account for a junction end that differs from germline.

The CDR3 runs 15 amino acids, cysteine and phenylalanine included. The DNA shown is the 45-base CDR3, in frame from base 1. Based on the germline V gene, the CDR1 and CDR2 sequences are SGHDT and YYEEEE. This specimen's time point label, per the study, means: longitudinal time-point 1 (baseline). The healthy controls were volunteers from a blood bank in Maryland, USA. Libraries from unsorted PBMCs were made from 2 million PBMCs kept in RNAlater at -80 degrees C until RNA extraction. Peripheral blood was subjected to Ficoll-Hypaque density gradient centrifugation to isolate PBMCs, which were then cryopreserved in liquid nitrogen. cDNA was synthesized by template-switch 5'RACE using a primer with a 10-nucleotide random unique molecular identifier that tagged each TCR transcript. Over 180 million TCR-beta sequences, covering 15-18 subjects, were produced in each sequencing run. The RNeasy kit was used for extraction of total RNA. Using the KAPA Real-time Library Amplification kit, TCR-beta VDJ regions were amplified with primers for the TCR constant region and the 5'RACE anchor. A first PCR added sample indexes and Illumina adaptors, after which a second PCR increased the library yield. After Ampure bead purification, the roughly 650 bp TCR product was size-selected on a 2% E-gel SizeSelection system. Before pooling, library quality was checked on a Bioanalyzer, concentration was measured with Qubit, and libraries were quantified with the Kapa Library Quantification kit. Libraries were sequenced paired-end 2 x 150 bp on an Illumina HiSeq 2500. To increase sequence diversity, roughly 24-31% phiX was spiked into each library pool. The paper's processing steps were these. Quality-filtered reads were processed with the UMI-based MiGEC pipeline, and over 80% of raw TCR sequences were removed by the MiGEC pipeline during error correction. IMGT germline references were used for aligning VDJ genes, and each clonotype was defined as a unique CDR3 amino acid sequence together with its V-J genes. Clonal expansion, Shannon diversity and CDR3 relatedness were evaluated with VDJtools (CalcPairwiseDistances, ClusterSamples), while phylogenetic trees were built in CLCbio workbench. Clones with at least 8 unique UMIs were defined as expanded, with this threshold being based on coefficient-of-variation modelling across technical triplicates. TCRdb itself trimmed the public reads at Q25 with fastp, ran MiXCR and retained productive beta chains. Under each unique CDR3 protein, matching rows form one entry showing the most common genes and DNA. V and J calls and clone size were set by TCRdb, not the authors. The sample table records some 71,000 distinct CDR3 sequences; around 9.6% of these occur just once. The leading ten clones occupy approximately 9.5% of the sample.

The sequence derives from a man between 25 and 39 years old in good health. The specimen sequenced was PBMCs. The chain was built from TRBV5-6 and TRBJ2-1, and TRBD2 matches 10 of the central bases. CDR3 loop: CASSFRSSGSNEQLF. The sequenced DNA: TGTGCCAGCAGCTTTAGATCTAGCGGGAGTAATGAGCAGCTCTTC.